This is a list of T cell receptor beta chains from one sample in a study of cytomegalovirus exposure and HLA in healthy donors. Generated by immunoSEQ multiplex PCR, the TCRdb table keeps only in-frame clones and is missing some. This repertoire shows fewer than 250,000 clones, roughly 80% found once; its top ten account for 2.9%. The source material was PBMCs. The receptors originated from a man in his thirties or forties in good health and CMV-seronegative. The CDR3 runs from the conserved cysteine through the conserved F or W. D genes are given only for firm matches. Only some rows state a clone size, as once, few, many or a class for expanded clones.

TRBV6-5,TRBJ2-2,NA,NA,CASRNRVGELFF,TGTGCCAGCAGGAACAGGGTCGGGGAGCTGTTTTTT
TRBV7-9,TRBJ1-4,NA,NA,CSSSLHVTGEKLFF,TGTTCCAGCAGCTTGCATGTGACAGGTGAAAAACTGTTTTTT
TRBV1,TRBJ2-1,NA,NA,CTSSILPGQGAYNEQFF,TGCACCAGCAGCATCTTACCGGGACAGGGGGCTTACAATGAGCAGTTCTTC
TRBV28,TRBJ1-2,NA,NA,CASSLGGGFYGYTF,TGTGCCAGCAGTTTGGGCGGAGGCTTCTATGGCTACACCTTC
TRBV7-9,TRBJ1-2,NA,few,CASSLFDSSNYGYTF,TGTGCCAGCAGCTTATTTGACAGTTCTAACTATGGCTACACCTTC
TRBV11-2,TRBJ2-7,TRBD2,NA,CASSLTGGSAYEQYF,TGTGCCAGCAGCTTAACGGGGGGAAGCGCCTACGAGCAGTACTTC
TRBV6-1,TRBJ2-7,NA,NA,CASSAIDSPYEQYF,TGTGCCAGCAGTGCAATTGACAGTCCCTACGAGCAGTACTTC
TRBV7-2,TRBJ1-2,NA,NA,CASSLLGVSGYTF,TGTGCCAGCAGCTTGTTAGGGGTTAGTGGCTACACCTTC
TRBV2,TRBJ1-1,NA,NA,CASSDDYATVRF,TGTGCCAGCAGTGATGATTACGCGACAGTCCGGTTT
TRBV10-1,TRBJ2-5,TRBD2,NA,CAGTGTSGATQETQYF,TGCGCCGGAACCGGGACTAGCGGGGCTACCCAAGAGACCCAGTACTTC
TRBV2,TRBJ2-6,NA,NA,CASSERGRGASVLTF,TGTGCCAGCAGTGAAAGGGGCCGTGGGGCCAGCGTCCTGACTTTC
TRBV29-1,TRBJ2-7,TRBD1,few,CSVRDSLYEQYF,TGCAGCGTCCGGGACAGCTTATACGAGCAGTACTTC
TRBV7-3,TRBJ2-3,TRBD1,NA,CASSPTGVGFTDTQYF,TGTGCCAGCAGCCCAACAGGGGTCGGATTCACAGATACGCAGTATTTT
TRBV29-1,TRBJ2-7,NA,NA,CSVESASGEQYF,TGCAGCGTTGAATCGGCGTCCGGGGAGCAGTACTTC
TRBV11-2,TRBJ2-7,TRBD1,NA,CASSAIRTGPYEQYF,TGTGCCAGCAGCGCAATCCGGACAGGGCCCTACGAGCAGTACTTC
TRBV6-5,TRBJ2-3,TRBD2,NA,CASRGLRHTDTQYF,TGTGCCAGCAGGGGACTACGACACACAGATACGCAGTATTTT
TRBV27,TRBJ2-5,NA,NA,CASSLTPGSQETQYF,TGTGCCAGCAGTTTAACGCCCGGTTCCCAAGAGACCCAGTACTTC
TRBV10-3,TRBJ2-3,TRBD2,NA,CAISDPTSGVPDTQYF,TGTGCCATCAGTGACCCAACTAGCGGGGTGCCAGATACGCAGTATTTT
TRBV2,TRBJ2-3,TRBD1,once,CASRSTGVDTQYF,TGTGCCAGCAGATCGACAGGGGTTGATACGCAGTATTTT
TRBV5-1,TRBJ2-4,NA,NA,CASSLGARNIQYF,TGCGCCAGCAGCTTGGGTGCTAGAAACATTCAGTACTTC
TRBV7-9,TRBJ2-2,NA,NA,CASSLRGELFF,TGTGCCAGCAGCTTGCGCGGGGAGCTGTTTTTT
TRBV28,TRBJ2-1,NA,NA,CASSLSDRFDEQFF,TGTGCCAGCAGTTTATCCGACAGGTTCGATGAGCAGTTCTTC
TRBV5-4,TRBJ2-1,NA,NA,CASSSGLEQFF,TGTGCCAGCAGCTCCGGTTTAGAGCAGTTCTTC
TRBV5-6,TRBJ2-1,NA,NA,CASSLRGSYNEQFF,TGTGCCAGCAGCTTGAGAGGCTCCTACAATGAGCAGTTCTTC
TRBV7-2,TRBJ2-1,NA,NA,CASMRGGPGNEQFF,TGTGCCAGCATGAGGGGGGGGCCGGGGAATGAGCAGTTCTTC
TRBV9,TRBJ1-1,NA,NA,CASSVVSGTEAFF,TGTGCCAGCAGCGTAGTGTCGGGGACTGAAGCTTTCTTT
TRBV5-1,TRBJ1-4,NA,NA,CASSLEAGNEKLFF,TGCGCCAGCAGCTTAGAGGCAGGGAATGAAAAACTGTTTTTT
TRBV19,TRBJ1-2,NA,NA,CASSPLGQGNYGYTF,TGTGCCAGTAGCCCTTTAGGGCAGGGAAACTATGGCTACACCTTC
TRBV9,TRBJ2-7,NA,NA,CASSRVGQGSYEQYF,TGTGCCAGCAGCCGGGTTGGGCAGGGATCCTACGAGCAGTACTTC
TRBV5-6,TRBJ2-2,NA,NA,CASTLRSNTGELFF,TGTGCCAGCACCCTACGGAGCAACACCGGGGAGCTGTTTTTT
TRBV7-8,TRBJ2-7,NA,NA,CASSLSDPGHKTYEQYF,TGTGCCAGCAGCTTGTCTGACCCGGGACACAAGACCTACGAGCAGTACTTC
TRBV7-2,TRBJ1-1,NA,NA,CASSSTVHTEAFF,TGTGCCAGCAGCTCGACAGTGCACACTGAAGCTTTCTTT
TRBV6-6,TRBJ2-7,NA,NA,CASSPGVEQYF,TGTGCCAGCAGTCCCGGGGTCGAGCAGTACTTC
TRBV7-6,TRBJ1-5,NA,NA,CASSFITGGTSNQPQHF,TGTGCCAGCAGCTTTATTACAGGCGGTACGAGCAATCAGCCCCAGCATTTT
TRBV7-3,TRBJ2-2,NA,once,CASSSRQGNTGELFF,TGTGCCAGCAGCTCCAGGCAGGGGAACACCGGGGAGCTGTTTTTT
TRBV7-9,TRBJ2-1,NA,NA,CAMEGGWGSEQFF,TGTGCCATGGAGGGTGGATGGGGCAGTGAGCAGTTCTTC
TRBV6-1,TRBJ2-3,NA,NA,CASSHPGSGTDTQYF,TGTGCCAGCAGCCACCCGGGATCGGGCACAGATACGCAGTATTTT
TRBV7-6,TRBJ1-4,TRBD1,NA,CASSSGGGGSEKLFF,TGTGCCAGCAGCTCAGGGGGCGGGGGCAGTGAAAAACTGTTTTTT
TRBV28,TRBJ1-6,TRBD1,few,CASRVDRGANSPLHF,TGTGCCAGCAGAGTGGACAGGGGAGCAAATTCACCCCTCCACTTT
TRBV7-7,TRBJ2-5,NA,few,CASSLGSRGTQYF,TGTGCTAGCAGCTTAGGGTCTAGAGGGACCCAGTACTTC
TRBV19,TRBJ2-2,NA,few,CASSILGITKNTGELFF,TGTGCCAGTAGTATATTAGGTATTACTAAGAACACCGGGGAGCTGTTTTTT
TRBV5-1,TRBJ2-7,NA,NA,CASSPGFLASEQYF,TGCGCCAGCAGCCCCGGGTTTCTTGCATCCGAGCAGTACTTC
TRBV6-5,TRBJ1-3,NA,NA,CASSYSSRGSGNTIYF,TGTGCCAGCAGTTACTCCAGCAGGGGCTCTGGAAACACCATATATTTT
TRBV19,TRBJ1-2,NA,NA,CASRGLRGYTF,TGTGCCAGTAGGGGCCTTCGGGGCTACACCTTC
TRBV19,TRBJ2-3,NA,NA,CASSIFGRETQYF,TGTGCCAGTAGTATATTCGGCAGGGAAACGCAGTATTTT
TRBV4-2,TRBJ2-7,TRBD1,once,CASSDGTAYEQYF,TGTGCCAGCAGCGACGGGACAGCCTACGAGCAGTACTTC
TRBV19,TRBJ1-6,NA,NA,CASRVQSSYNSPLHF,TGTGCCAGTAGGGTACAGAGCTCCTATAATTCACCCCTCCACTTT
TRBV7-9,TRBJ2-1,NA,NA,CASAADWNEQFF,TGTGCCAGCGCGGCCGATTGGAATGAGCAGTTCTTC
TRBV6-5,TRBJ1-1,TRBD1,NA,CASSYFGQGSTEAFF,TGTGCCAGCAGTTACTTCGGACAGGGCAGCACTGAAGCTTTCTTT
TRBV9,TRBJ2-3,NA,NA,CASSRDLSTDTQYF,TGTGCCAGCAGCCGGGACTTAAGCACAGATACGCAGTATTTT
TRBV7-6,TRBJ2-2,TRBD1,NA,CASSPWDRGNTGELFF,TGTGCCAGCAGCCCCTGGGACAGGGGTAACACCGGGGAGCTGTTTTTT
TRBV28,TRBJ2-5,NA,NA,CASSSYGGETQYF,TGTGCCAGCAGTTCGTACGGGGGAGAGACCCAGTACTTC
TRBV19,TRBJ1-5,TRBD1,NA,CASSIEGQGFQPQHF,TGTGCCAGTAGTATAGAGGGACAGGGGTTTCAGCCCCAGCATTTT
TRBV19,TRBJ2-3,NA,NA,CASSPSSSIDTQYF,TGTGCCAGTAGTCCGTCGAGCTCCATTGATACGCAGTATTTT
TRBV13,TRBJ1-4,NA,once,CASSLEGQGKLFF,TGTGCCAGCAGCTTAGAGGGACAAGGAAAACTGTTTTTT
TRBV4-2,TRBJ2-1,TRBD2,few,CASSTTSGGVGEQFF,TGTGCCAGCAGTACAACTAGCGGGGGGGTCGGGGAGCAGTTCTTC
TRBV11-3,TRBJ2-1,TRBD1,NA,CASSSRTGDEQFF,TGTGCCAGCAGCTCCCGGACAGGGGACGAGCAGTTCTTC
TRBV5-4,TRBJ2-7,NA,NA,CASSPWRDRSYEQYF,TGTGCCAGCAGCCCTTGGCGGGACAGATCTTACGAGCAGTACTTC
TRBV7-6,TRBJ2-7,NA,NA,CASSFQGGSYEQYF,TGTGCCAGCAGCTTTCAGGGGGGCTCCTACGAGCAGTACTTC